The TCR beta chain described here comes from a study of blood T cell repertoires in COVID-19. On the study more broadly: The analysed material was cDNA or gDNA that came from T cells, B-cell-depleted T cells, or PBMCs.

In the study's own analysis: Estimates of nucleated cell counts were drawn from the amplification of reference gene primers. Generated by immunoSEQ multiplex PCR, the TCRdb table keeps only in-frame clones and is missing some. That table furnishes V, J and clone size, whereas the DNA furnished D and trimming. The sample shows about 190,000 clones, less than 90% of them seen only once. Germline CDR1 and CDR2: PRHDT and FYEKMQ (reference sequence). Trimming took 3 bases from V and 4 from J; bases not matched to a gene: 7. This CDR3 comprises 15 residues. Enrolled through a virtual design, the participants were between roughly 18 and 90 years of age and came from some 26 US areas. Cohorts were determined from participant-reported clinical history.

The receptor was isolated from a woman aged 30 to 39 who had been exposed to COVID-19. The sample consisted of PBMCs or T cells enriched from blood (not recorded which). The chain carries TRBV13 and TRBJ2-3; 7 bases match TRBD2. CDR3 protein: CASSFYSGAADTQYF. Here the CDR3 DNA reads TGTGCCAGCAGCTTTTACAGCGGGGCGGCAGATACGCAGTATTTT.